The present entry profiles one T cell receptor (beta chain) with its context. The target antigen is unknown. Assay: immunoSEQ multiplex PCR; the TCRdb copy retains only in-frame clones and omits some. This table has over 150,000 clones, around 93% appearing once. With 7 bases removed from V and 8 bases from J, the gap between germline ends came to 8 bases. CDR1 and CDR2 from the germline V gene are MDHEN and SYDVKM. The CDR3 has 10 residues. These data come from a study of T cell responses to AZD1222 COVID-19 vaccine. Study-wide results and caveats: At study baseline, merely more than 5 AZD1222 recipients were seropositive.

V and J are TRBV28 and TRBJ1-1; no clear D. The material sequenced was peripheral blood, taken 28 days after the second dose of the MenACWY control vaccine. The TCR sequence derives from an adult who received the MenACWY meningococcal vaccine as a control. CDR3 nucleotides: TGTGCCAGCAATGGAGCGGAAGCTTTCTTT. Translation: CASNGAEAFF.